Given below is one T cell receptor beta chain in context. This CDR3 region has 13 residues. Germline CDR1 and CDR2: SNHLY and FYNNEI. J gave up 6 bases and V 3 bases, and 4 bases lay outside the gene matches. Alongside a J-beta primer mix, a sample-barcoded 5' primer served in a second PCR lasting roughly 6 to 12 cycles. MiXCR, applied by TCRdb to the 5' RACE reads, yields one record per CDR3 protein. The sample contains some 1.5 million distinct CDR3 sequences, 28% of which appear only once. These data originate in a study of blood T cells in healthy people across ages. Sequences were obtained from blood. The sequence was obtained from a woman aged 30 to 39 in good health. The chain is built from TRBV2 and TRBJ2-7; TRBD1 aligns across 8 bases. This CDR3 is CASSEGQVPEQYF. CDR3 coding DNA: TGTGCCAGCAGTGAGGGACAGGTCCCCGAGCAGTACTTC.